This T cell receptor beta chain was obtained from a study of identical twins (TCRdb year 2016). Some background on the complete study: To test whether fetal clonotypes persist, the study used deep sequencing on TCR alpha and beta repertoires from monozygotic twins, unrelated adults of various ages, and cord blood. To rule out contamination, the twin experiments were replicated at different times with different library preparation protocols.

The germline V gene encodes CDR1 MNHNS and CDR2 SASEGT. The CDR3 starts with the cysteine, ends with the phenylalanine, and has 14 residues. CDR3 DNA only is kept here, 42 bases in frame from base 1. Trimmed from V: 7 bases; trimmed from J: 15 bases; junction bases lacking a gene match: 9. Only healthy Caucasian donors were included. The twin cohort comprised three pairs of female monozygotic twins, all aged about 18 to 29 years. CD4+ and CD8+ T cell populations were isolated with positive isolation kits from Invitrogen. Turning to this clonotype: The antigen this receptor binds is unknown. No base quality values were provided; no much bigger clone lies one nucleotide off.

The research as a whole found: A weaker excess of twin sharing was found in beta out-of-frame sequences because the signal-to-noise ratio was lowered by fewer shared sequences. Compared with coincidental sharing between unrelated individuals, out-of-frame TCR alpha sequences shared between twins showed an excess of sequences with low generation probability. Invariant T cells such as MAIT and iNKT could partly confound zero-insertion analyses, although diverse VJ usage argued against such confounding for most clonotypes. Conclusions relied on cross-sectional statistical analysis, since the same donors could not be followed over many years. In monozygotic twins, recombination models systematically underestimated out-of-frame TCR alpha sharing, but the models matched the sharing seen between unrelated individuals. Abundant cord blood beta clonotypes carried fewer insertions; young adult naive repertoires showed a weaker similar trend, while memory repertoires showed none.

Library preparation was by 5' RACE. TCRdb lists the instrument as Illumina HiSeq 2000. Template switching added a universal primer binding site, and the final cDNA carried a unique molecular identifier that allowed TCR cDNA molecules to be counted accurately. Specific primers in the conserved constant-segment region were used to synthesize first-strand cDNA for the TCR alpha and beta chains. To control for contamination, every cDNA library was double barcoded, receiving both a SMART-Mk sample barcode and Illumina barcodes. TruSeq adapter sequences and Illumina sample barcodes were added in two successive PCR steps. TCR alpha and beta cDNA libraries were sequenced on the Illumina HiSeq platform with custom primers. From the authors' description of their analysis: MiGEC was used to process raw reads and extract unique molecular identifiers, and MiXCR was used to find CDR3 positions. Recombination models were inferred per individual with the repgenHMM and IGoR tools using an EM algorithm. Shared clonotypes were analyzed with the tcR package in R, and sharing was normalized by the product of cloneset sizes. To study raw recombination without the effects of thymic and clonal selection, out-of-frame nonproductive sequences were analyzed. TCRdb ran its own pipeline on the public reads, namely fastp trimming at Q25 and MiXCR clone calling, and kept in-frame beta chains. CDR3 protein sequences are deduplicated, and each keeps its most common genes and DNA. TCRdb, not the original authors, processed these V and J calls. This sample lists 540,000 or so distinct CDR3 sequences; about a fifth were detected once. Clones ranked in the top ten supply 0.4% to 0.6% of the sample.

This sample was shared with a second study, whose subject was yellow fever vaccine responses in identical twins. The second study's authors report: According to the authors, the vaccine-induced T cell response in identical twins seemed to be partly convergent and partly specific to each individual. In the study, vaccine-responding T cell clones were precisely tracked in identical twins.

The V gene is TRBV6-1 and the J gene is TRBJ2-1; 16 bases in the junction line up with TRBD2. The sample was CD4+ T cells sorted from blood. This TCR was sampled from a woman aged 18-35 years in good health. The CDR3 here reads CASILGLAGGPVFF. The DNA sequence is as follows: TGTGCCAGCATCTTGGGACTAGCGGGAGGGCCGGTGTTCTTC.